The rows below give T cell receptor beta chains drawn from one sample of a study of CD8 T cells in ankylosing spondylitis. TCRdb re-derived calls from the 5' RACE reads in MiXCR, one entry per CDR3 protein. The table lists approximately 300,000 distinct CDR3 sequences, around 20% of them singletons. Sequences were obtained from blood, either unsorted or a sorted T cell fraction (not recorded which). The receptors stem from a male donor with ankylosing spondylitis or in good health (not recorded which). CDR3s include the opening cysteine and the closing phenylalanine or tryptophan. The D gene is left open where the match is weak. Clone size is given for some rows only: seen once, a few or many times, or a class if the clone is expanded.

CDR3 DNA: TGTGCCAGCAGTACCCCTAGGACTAGCGGGAGGCCTCGTCAGGATACGCAGTATTTT
CDR3 protein: CASSTPRTSGRPRQDTQYF
clone size: -
V gene: TRBV28
J gene: TRBJ2-3
D gene: TRBD2

CDR3 DNA: TGTGCCAGCAGTGTGGAGCGTGCAGATACGCAGTATTTT
CDR3 protein: CASSVERADTQYF
clone size: few
V gene: TRBV6-1
J gene: TRBJ2-3
D gene: -

CDR3 DNA: TGTGCCAGCAGTTACTCGAGAGGAGCAGGGGACCTCCAAGAGACCCAGTACTTC
CDR3 protein: CASSYSRGAGDLQETQYF
clone size: many
V gene: TRBV6-8
J gene: TRBJ2-5
D gene: -

CDR3 DNA: TGTGCCAGCAGCTTAGCGTCCCCGATCGATGGTTCCTACAATGAGCAGTTCTTC
CDR3 protein: CASSLASPIDGSYNEQFF
clone size: few
V gene: TRBV7-7
J gene: TRBJ2-1
D gene: -

CDR3 DNA: TGCGCCAGCAGCTTGGTAGGGAGTAAGTACAATGAGCAGTTCTTC
CDR3 protein: CASSLVGSKYNEQFF
clone size: -
V gene: TRBV5-1
J gene: TRBJ2-1
D gene: -

CDR3 DNA: TGTGCCACCAGCAGGGCTGGGACAGGGGATCAGCCCCAGTATTTT
CDR3 protein: CATSRAGTGDQPQYF
clone size: -
V gene: TRBV15
J gene: TRBJ2-3
D gene: TRBD1

CDR3 DNA: TGCGCCAGCAGCCTCGCAGGGACAGGGTTCGAAGATACGCAGTATTTT
CDR3 protein: CASSLAGTGFEDTQYF
clone size: -
V gene: TRBV5-1
J gene: TRBJ2-3
D gene: TRBD1

CDR3 DNA: TGTGCCAGCAGCCAAGGAGGACTAGAGGGGGCAGATACGCAGTATTTT
CDR3 protein: CASSQGGLEGADTQYF
clone size: -
V gene: TRBV3-1
J gene: TRBJ2-3
D gene: -

CDR3 DNA: TGCGCCAGCAGCTTGAGTCAGGGAACCACTGAAGCTTTCTTT
CDR3 protein: CASSLSQGTTEAFF
clone size: -
V gene: TRBV5-1
J gene: TRBJ1-1
D gene: -

CDR3 DNA: TGTGCCAGCAGTGAGAATCAGCCCCAGCATTTT
CDR3 protein: CASSENQPQHF
clone size: few
V gene: TRBV6-1
J gene: TRBJ1-5
D gene: -

CDR3 DNA: TGTGCCAGCAGTTATCGGACAGGGTTGTACACTGAAGCTTTCTTT
CDR3 protein: CASSYRTGLYTEAFF
clone size: many
V gene: TRBV27
J gene: TRBJ1-1
D gene: TRBD1

CDR3 DNA: TGTGCCAGCTCACCGGCCCGGATACAAGAGACCCAGTACTTC
CDR3 protein: CASSPARIQETQYF
clone size: -
V gene: TRBV18
J gene: TRBJ2-5
D gene: -

CDR3 DNA: TGTGCCATCAGTGAGCCCGGTCGAGAGGGGACGCAGTATTTT
CDR3 protein: CAISEPGREGTQYF
clone size: -
V gene: TRBV10-3
J gene: TRBJ2-3
D gene: -

CDR3 DNA: TGCAGCGTGAGGGGGAATGAGCAGTTCTTC
CDR3 protein: CSVRGNEQFF
clone size: many
V gene: TRBV29-1
J gene: TRBJ2-1
D gene: -

CDR3 DNA: TGCGCCAGCAGCTTGACAGCTCTGAACACTGAAGCTTTCTTT
CDR3 protein: CASSLTALNTEAFF
clone size: -
V gene: TRBV5-1
J gene: TRBJ1-1
D gene: -

CDR3 DNA: TGCGCCAGCAGCCAAGGCGAGGGCACAGATACGCAGTATTTT
CDR3 protein: CASSQGEGTDTQYF
clone size: many
V gene: TRBV4-1
J gene: TRBJ2-3
D gene: -

CDR3 DNA: TGTGCCAGCAGCGTATATGGGAGCACAGATACGCAGTATTTT
CDR3 protein: CASSVYGSTDTQYF
clone size: many
V gene: TRBV9
J gene: TRBJ2-3
D gene: -

CDR3 DNA: TGTGCCAGCAGCCGCGTTGGGAGGACCCAGTACTTC
CDR3 protein: CASSRVGRTQYF
clone size: few
V gene: TRBV11-1
J gene: TRBJ2-5
D gene: -

CDR3 DNA: TGTGCCAGCAGCGTCCGGGACAGGGTTGTAGATACGCAGTATTTT
CDR3 protein: CASSVRDRVVDTQYF
clone size: -
V gene: TRBV9
J gene: TRBJ2-3
D gene: TRBD1

CDR3 DNA: TGTGCCAGCAGTGACCAGGGTGGCAATTCACCCCTCCACTTT
CDR3 protein: CASSDQGGNSPLHF
clone size: -
V gene: TRBV6-4
J gene: TRBJ1-6
D gene: -

CDR3 DNA: TGCGCCAGCAGCCAAGATCGGCAGACCCAGTACTTC
CDR3 protein: CASSQDRQTQYF
clone size: -
V gene: TRBV4-1
J gene: TRBJ2-5
D gene: -

CDR3 DNA: TGCGCCAGCAGCCCGGGACTAGCGGGATCCGGGGAGCTGTTTTTT
CDR3 protein: CASSPGLAGSGELFF
clone size: few
V gene: TRBV5-1
J gene: TRBJ2-2
D gene: TRBD2

CDR3 DNA: TGTGCCAGCAGCCAAAGGGGTCTCTCCTACAATGAGCAGTTCTTC
CDR3 protein: CASSQRGLSYNEQFF
clone size: few
V gene: TRBV14
J gene: TRBJ2-1
D gene: -

CDR3 DNA: TGCAGTGCCCCCGATAGGCTAGCAGGGGTTGGGGAGCTGTTTTTT
CDR3 protein: CSAPDRLAGVGELFF
clone size: few
V gene: TRBV20-1
J gene: TRBJ2-2
D gene: -

CDR3 DNA: TGCGCCAGCAGCCTAACAGGGTCGGGGACTAATGAAAAACTGTTTTTT
CDR3 protein: CASSLTGSGTNEKLFF
clone size: few
V gene: TRBV5-1
J gene: TRBJ1-4
D gene: -

CDR3 DNA: TGTGCCAGCAGTTCCCGGGGGGAGGTCTATGGCTACACCTTC
CDR3 protein: CASSSRGEVYGYTF
clone size: few
V gene: TRBV28
J gene: TRBJ1-2
D gene: -

CDR3 DNA: TGTGTCAGCAGTTTCCGGGACAGCAATCAGCCCCAGCATTTT
CDR3 protein: CVSSFRDSNQPQHF
clone size: -
V gene: TRBV12-3/TRBV12-4
J gene: TRBJ1-5
D gene: -

CDR3 DNA: TGTGCCAGCAGCCAAGAAAGAAACACTGAAGCTTTCTTT
CDR3 protein: CASSQERNTEAFF
clone size: -
V gene: TRBV3-1
J gene: TRBJ1-1
D gene: -

CDR3 DNA: TGTGCCAGCAGTAAGACAACAACTAATGAAAAACTGTTTTTT
CDR3 protein: CASSKTTTNEKLFF
clone size: few
V gene: TRBV6-1
J gene: TRBJ1-4
D gene: -

CDR3 DNA: TGTGCCAGTTCCGCGGTGGGGGGCACAGATACGCAGTATTTT
CDR3 protein: CASSAVGGTDTQYF
clone size: -
V gene: TRBV12-3/TRBV12-4
J gene: TRBJ2-3
D gene: -

CDR3 DNA: TGTGCCAGCAGTTTTACTATCGCACAGTATAATTCACCCCTCCACTTT
CDR3 protein: CASSFTIAQYNSPLHF
clone size: -
V gene: TRBV12-3/TRBV12-4
J gene: TRBJ1-6
D gene: -

CDR3 DNA: TGTGCCAGCAGTTCCGAACGTAATCAGCCCCAGCATTTT
CDR3 protein: CASSSERNQPQHF
clone size: many
V gene: TRBV12-3/TRBV12-4
J gene: TRBJ1-5
D gene: -

CDR3 DNA: TGTGCCAGCAGCTTAGAGGCGAGCGGGGTTGATACGCAGTATTTT
CDR3 protein: CASSLEASGVDTQYF
clone size: -
V gene: TRBV11-2
J gene: TRBJ2-3
D gene: TRBD2

CDR3 DNA: TGCGCCAGCAGCTTGGGTAGCAGTCCTAGCACAGATACGCAGTATTTT
CDR3 protein: CASSLGSSPSTDTQYF
clone size: few
V gene: TRBV5-1
J gene: TRBJ2-3
D gene: -

CDR3 DNA: TGTGCCAGCAGCCCCCCTGGGAGGAAGAACACTGAAGCTTTCTTT
CDR3 protein: CASSPPGRKNTEAFF
clone size: few
V gene: TRBV12-3/TRBV12-4
J gene: TRBJ1-1
D gene: -

CDR3 DNA: TGCGCCAGCAGCTTGGGTGCAGGGGGCCTGTCACCCCTCCACTTT
CDR3 protein: CASSLGAGGLSPLHF
clone size: -
V gene: TRBV5-1
J gene: TRBJ1-6
D gene: TRBD1

CDR3 DNA: TGTGCCAGCAGCGGCGGACAGGGGGCCGCAGATACGCAGTATTTT
CDR3 protein: CASSGGQGAADTQYF
clone size: many
V gene: TRBV5-8
J gene: TRBJ2-3
D gene: TRBD1

CDR3 DNA: TGTGCCACCAGCCTAGACCAGGGGTACCAAGAGACCCAGTACTTC
CDR3 protein: CATSLDQGYQETQYF
clone size: few
V gene: TRBV15
J gene: TRBJ2-5
D gene: -

CDR3 DNA: TGTGCCAGCAGTCCACGACCCACTAGCGGGAGGGGAGATGAGCAGTTCTTC
CDR3 protein: CASSPRPTSGRGDEQFF
clone size: -
V gene: TRBV28
J gene: TRBJ2-1
D gene: TRBD2

CDR3 DNA: TGCAGCGTTCAGGTCCAGGGGCGGAGGGAGACCCAGTACTTC
CDR3 protein: CSVQVQGRRETQYF
clone size: few
V gene: TRBV29-1
J gene: TRBJ2-5
D gene: -

CDR3 DNA: TGTGCCAGCAGTGCCGGGACAGGGAGGGAAGAGACCCAGTACTTC
CDR3 protein: CASSAGTGREETQYF
clone size: -
V gene: TRBV6-1
J gene: TRBJ2-5
D gene: TRBD1